What follows are 31 T cell receptor beta chains derived from one specimen sequenced in a study of blood T cell repertoires in COVID-19 (TCRdb year 2020). The library relied on the immunoSEQ multiplex PCR assay. TCRdb stores this immuneACCESS table with in-frame sequences only. Part of the clones is absent; in the studies checked, under half of the shortfall reflects unresolved V genes, and no reason is known for the rest. The table for this sample lists 60,000 to 90,000 clones; less than 90% of them were counted only once. Roughly a sixth of the sample rests with the top ten. The specimen sequenced was peripheral blood. These receptors came from a human donor in a cohort sampled during active COVID-19.

This clone appeared a single time. The chain carries TRBV4-3 and TRBJ2-2; 11 nucleotides match TRBD1. The CDR3 is 18 residues long. Trimming cost V 1 base and J 3 bases; bases outside gene matches: 7. CDR1 and CDR2 from the germline V gene are LGHNA and YSLEER. The CDR3 region is CASSQALRGQGDTGELFF. The CDR3 DNA reads as TGCGCCAGCAGCCAAGCTCTAAGGGGACAGGGGGACACCGGGGAGCTGTTTTTT.

V is TRBV28 and J is TRBJ1-2; D is perhaps TRBD1 (5 bases). The CDR3 has 13 amino acids. Trimming shortened V by 7 bases and J by 7 bases, and 16 bases separated the two germline ends. Germline V gene sequence: CDR1 MDHEN, CDR2 SYDVKM. CDR3 residues: CASILPGVGGYTF. For the CDR3, the DNA is TGTGCCAGCATCCTCCCGGGGGTAGGTGGCTACACCTTC.

This clone was seen more than once but under ten times. This chain joins TRBV11-2 and TRBJ1-6; D is undetermined. V was trimmed by 3 bases and J by 7 bases, leaving 10 bases between them. Germline lookup yields CDR1 SGHAT and CDR2 FQNNGV. CDR3 length: 14 amino acids. The CDR3 is CASSFGSPNSPLHF. CDR3 bases: TGTGCCAGCAGCTTTGGGAGTCCAAATTCACCCCTCCACTTT.

The chain carries TRBV2 and TRBJ2-3, with D possibly matching TRBD1 (5 bases). Trimming shortened V by 1 base and J by 4 bases, and 9 bases separated the two germline ends. The CDR3 runs to 14 residues. CDR1 and CDR2 from the germline V gene are SNHLY and FYNNEI. CDR3 residues: CASSEDRPPDTQYF. The DNA for the CDR3 is TGTGCCAGCAGTGAAGACAGGCCCCCAGATACGCAGTATTTT.

The table lists this clone with a few counts. J is TRBJ2-5 and V is TRBV7-2; TRBD2 aligns across 9 bases. Germline loops: CDR1 SGHTA, CDR2 FQGNSA. V lost 1 base to trimming and J lost 7 bases; unmatched junction nucleotides: 10. This CDR3 contains 16 residues. The CDR3 region is CASSLDVAGVRLTQYF. In DNA form, the CDR3 reads TGTGCCAGCAGCTTAGACGTAGCGGGGGTTAGGTTGACCCAGTACTTC.

This chain links TRBV29-1 with TRBJ1-2; possibly TRBD1 for D (5 bases). Germline lookup yields CDR1 SQVTM and CDR2 ANQGSEA. The V end lost 3 bases, the J end lost 6 bases, and 8 bases lay between the germline ends. The CDR3 contains 11 residues. DNA of the CDR3: TGCAGCGTTGATGCGGGGGATGGCTACACCTTC. The encoded protein is CSVDAGDGYTF.

The chain combines TRBV5-1 with TRBJ2-7; TRBD2 aligns across 8 bases. Germline CDR1 is SGHRS and CDR2 is YFSETQ. With 0 bases clipped from V and 3 bases from J, the junction kept 11 bases outside the gene matches. The length of the CDR3 is 17 residues. The CDR3 DNA sequence: TGCGCCAGCAGCTTGGCAGCGGGGGACGGTCGCGGCTACGAGCAGTACTTC. Translation: CASSLAAGDGRGYEQYF.

This clone showed up just once. The gene calls are TRBV5-4 and TRBJ2-7; 9 bases align to TRBD2. The J segment lost 5 bases and the V segment lost 2 bases, leaving 2 bases of the junction unmatched. The CDR3 length is 13 residues. Germline values: CDR1 SGHNT, CDR2 YYREEE (reference sequence). The CDR3 reads CASSFPSGDEQYF. CDR3 sequence (DNA): TGTGCCAGCAGCTTCCCTAGCGGGGACGAGCAGTACTTC.

The chain is built from TRBV5-6 and TRBJ1-1; TRBD1 might be the D (6 bases). With 5 bases removed from V and 3 bases from J, the gap between germline ends came to 20 bases. This CDR3 comprises 16 residues. The V gene's germline CDR1 is SGHDT and CDR2 YYEEEE. The CDR3 loop is CASSEIQGSSYTEAFF. The CDR3 coding sequence is TGTGCCAGCAGTGAAATCCAGGGGTCGTCCTACACTGAAGCTTTCTTT.

The chain is built from TRBV28 and TRBJ1-4, with D possibly being TRBD1 (5 bases). Germline CDR1 MDHEN, CDR2 SYDVKM. CDR3 size: 14 residues. Written as DNA, the CDR3 is TGTGCGGTCAGCGGTTGGGGGGAGCCAGGAAAACTGTTTTTT. It codes for CAVSGWGEPGKLFF.

V usage is TRBV5-6 and J usage is TRBJ2-3; unclear D gene. CDR1 and CDR2 from the germline V gene are SGHDT and YYEEEE. This CDR3 spans 16 amino acids. V was trimmed by 1 base and J by 0 bases, leaving 12 bases between them. DNA of the CDR3: TGTGCCAGCAGCTTGACGCTAAAGAGAAGCACAGATACGCAGTATTTT. This translates into CASSLTLKRSTDTQYF.

The genes are TRBV6-5 and TRBJ1-5; D perhaps matches TRBD1 (5 bases). The CDR3 consists of 12 residues. The germline V gene has CDR1 MNHEY and CDR2 SVGAGI. V was clipped by 7 bases and J by 11 bases, with 15 bases between them. In nucleotides, the CDR3 is TGTGCCAGCAAGCCGGACTGGGGGGCCCAGCATTTT. Translating gives CASKPDWGAQHF.

CDR3 in amino acids: CASSLAPGDTGELFF. The CDR3 bases are TGTGCCAGCAGCTTGGCCCCGGGGGACACCGGGGAGCTGTTTTTT. The J gene is TRBJ2-2, the V gene TRBV5-4; D may be TRBD2 (6 bases). Germline lookup yields CDR1 SGHNT and CDR2 YYREEE (reference sequence). V was pared by 0 bases and J by 3 bases, with 9 bases between. The CDR3 is 15 amino acids.

The V call is TRBV15, the J call TRBJ2-3; TRBD2 aligns across 13 bases. The germline CDR1 and CDR2 sequences are LNHNV and YYDKDF (reference sequence). Trimming cost V 0 bases and J 6 bases; bases outside gene matches: 6. CDR3 length equals 17 residues. CDR3 DNA: TGTGCCACCAGCAGAGATACTAGCGGGAGGGCCGGGGATACGCAGTATTTT. Translated, it gives CATSRDTSGRAGDTQYF.

The chain employs TRBV29-1 and TRBJ2-3, with 10 bases identical to TRBD1. CDR1 and CDR2 from the germline V gene are SQVTM and ANQGSEA. Trimming took 4 bases from V and 3 from J; bases not matched to a gene: 7. CDR3 length: 15 amino acids. In DNA form, the CDR3 reads TGCAGCGTTGGACAGGGGGCGCTTAGGACAGATACGCAGTATTTT. Encoded protein: CSVGQGALRTDTQYF.

The rearrangement joins TRBV29-1 to TRBJ2-5; D perhaps matches TRBD1 (6 bases). The germline V and J ends were trimmed by 2 bases and 5 bases, with 12 bases remaining between them. The V gene's germline CDR1 is SQVTM and CDR2 ANQGSEA. The CDR3 has 13 amino acids. This CDR3 is CSVEQQGSETQYF. In nucleotides, the CDR3 is TGCAGCGTTGAACAACAGGGAAGCGAGACCCAGTACTTC.

V gene TRBV27 combines with J gene TRBJ2-1; 7 nucleotides line up with TRBD2. Germline trimming cut 3 bases from V and 6 bases from J; bases unmatched to any gene: 5. The germline V gene has CDR1 MNHEY and CDR2 SMNVEV (reference sequence). This CDR3 contains 14 residues. The CDR3: CASSLMGGVNEQFF. The DNA of the CDR3 is TGTGCCAGCAGTTTGATGGGAGGGGTCAATGAGCAGTTCTTC.

This clone was seen only once. The rearrangement links TRBV19 to TRBJ2-5; TRBD2 might be the D (5 bases). V gave up 5 bases and J gave up 3 bases, with 19 bases separating them. Germline V gene data show CDR1 as LNHDA and CDR2 as SQIVND (reference sequence). This CDR3 spans 16 amino acids. The chain's CDR3 is CASSVHVGSRKETQYF. The CDR3 nucleotides read TGTGCCAGTAGTGTACATGTGGGGAGTAGGAAAGAGACCCAGTACTTC.

This clone came up once. The gene calls are TRBV20-1 and TRBJ2-2; 13 nucleotides align to TRBD2. Germline CDR1 reads DFQATT; CDR2 reads SNEGSKA (reference sequence). Trimming at V came to 3 bases and at J to 5 bases, leaving 9 bases not matched to a gene. The CDR3 totals 17 residues. CDR3 residues: CSASPLAGGRLTGELFF. CDR3 DNA sequence: TGCAGTGCTAGTCCACTAGCGGGAGGGCGTCTGACCGGGGAGCTGTTTTTT.

There are a few counts of this clone. V usage is TRBV29-1 and J usage is TRBJ1-5; no clear D. The CDR3 totals 13 residues. V was pared by 7 bases and J by 3 bases, with 13 bases between. The V gene's germline CDR1 is SQVTM and CDR2 ANQGSEA. CDR3 in DNA: TGCAGCGCCGCCCTCGGGGTCAATCAGCCCCAGCATTTT. This sequence encodes CSAALGVNQPQHF. Supplemented by reference TRBV29-1 and TRBJ1-5, the full variable domain reads SAVISQKPSRDICQRGTSLTIQCQVDSQVTMMFWYRQQPGQSLTLIATANQGSEATYESGFVIDKFPISRPNLTFSTLTVSNMSPEDSSIYLCSAALGVNQPQHFGDGTRLSIL.

The chain carries TRBV6-5 and TRBJ2-7; D not resolved. Germline CDR1 and CDR2: MNHEY and SVGAGI. With 4 bases removed from V and 2 bases from J, the gap between germline ends came to 9 bases. The CDR3 has 13 residues. The DNA of the CDR3 is TGTGCCAGCAGTTCGCACAGACCCTACGAGCAGTACTTC. Protein product: CASSSHRPYEQYF.

This chain links TRBV11-2 with TRBJ2-3, with D perhaps matching TRBD1 (5 bases). V was cut by 3 bases and J by 4 bases, with 14 bases left in between. Germline V CDR1 and CDR2: SGHAT, FQNNGV. CDR3 length: 15 residues. CDR3 coding DNA: TGTGCCAGCAGCTTTCAGATAGGGGCCCCAGATACGCAGTATTTT. Protein: CASSFQIGAPDTQYF.

V is TRBV18 and J is TRBJ2-7; TRBD1 agrees at 7 bases. CDR1 and CDR2 from the germline V gene are KGHSH and LQKENI. The CDR3 sequence is 14 residues long. Germline trimming cut 2 bases from V and 6 bases from J; bases unmatched to any gene: 7. CDR3 amino acids: CASSPATGSVEQYF. In DNA form, the CDR3 reads TGTGCCAGCTCACCAGCGACAGGGTCCGTCGAGCAGTACTTC.

CDR3 coding DNA: TGTGCCAGCAGCTTAACCCAGGGAAGGAACACTGAAGCTTTCTTT. This translates into CASSLTQGRNTEAFF. The chain uses TRBV7-3 and TRBJ1-1, with D possibly being TRBD1 (5 bases). The germline gives CDR1 SGHTA, CDR2 FQGTGA. This CDR3 comprises 15 residues. Trimming stripped 0 bases from V and 1 base from J, with 9 bases between.

This clone was counted only a few times. The V call is TRBV7-9, the J call TRBJ2-7, with 7 positions matching TRBD2. Germline V gene lookup returns CDR1 SEHNR and CDR2 FQNEAQ (reference sequence). J lost 4 bases, V lost 5 bases, and 14 bases had no gene match. The CDR3 loop spans 16 amino acids. The CDR3 region has the DNA TGTGCCAGCAGCGGACCGCCGGGACTAAACGGGTACGAGCAGTACTTC. Its translation is CASSGPPGLNGYEQYF.

This rearrangement joins TRBV7-2 to TRBJ2-1, with a tentative D call TRBD2 (5 bases). Germline V gene data show CDR1 as SGHTA and CDR2 as FQGNSA. V shed 6 bases and J shed 0 bases, with 15 bases lying between them. This CDR3 has 16 amino acids. The CDR3 loop is CASRPPGFYSYNEQFF. In nucleotides, the CDR3 is TGTGCCAGCAGGCCCCCGGGGTTTTACTCCTACAATGAGCAGTTCTTC.

This chain links TRBV19 with TRBJ2-1; D might be TRBD2 (5 bases). Germline values: CDR1 LNHDA, CDR2 SQIVND (reference sequence). Between the trimmed V and J ends, which lost 6 bases and 0 bases, there was a span of 15 bases. The CDR3 runs 16 residues. The CDR3 loop is CASSLDGGGSYNEQFF. DNA for the CDR3: TGTGCCAGTAGCCTCGACGGAGGAGGCTCCTACAATGAGCAGTTCTTC.

This clone was picked up a small number of times. The rearrangement joins TRBV3-1 (or the pseudogene TRBV3-2) to TRBJ1-2; D is perhaps TRBD1 (5 bases). Germline CDR1 and CDR2: LGHDT and YNNKEL (reference sequence). CDR3 length equals 16 residues. The germline V and J ends were trimmed by 3 bases and 3 bases, with 17 bases remaining between them. The CDR3 DNA reads TGTGCCAGCAGCCAGTGGTCGAGGGGAGGCGACTATGGCTACACCTTC. Its protein product is CASSQWSRGGDYGYTF.

V is TRBV29-1 and J is TRBJ1-1; unclear D gene. Germline CDR1 and CDR2: SQVTM and ANQGSEA. This CDR3 comprises 12 residues. Trimming shortened V by 6 bases and J by 4 bases, and 12 bases separated the two germline ends. CDR3 residues: CSVRTTFTEAFF. The DNA of the CDR3 is TGCAGCGTCCGTACTACTTTCACTGAAGCTTTCTTT.

This clone was seen only a few times. This chain connects TRBV10-1 to TRBJ1-5; the match to TRBD1 covers 8 bases. The germline V gene has CDR1 WNHNN and CDR2 SYGVQD (reference sequence). This CDR3 is built from 17 residues. V lost 4 bases to trimming and J lost 9 bases; unmatched junction nucleotides: 17. CDR3 region: CASSGDRRRRRNGPQHF. As DNA, the CDR3 is TGCGCCAGCAGTGGGGACAGGCGTCGTCGACGCAATGGGCCCCAGCATTTT.

This chain connects TRBV6-6 to TRBJ2-4, with TRBD2 as a possible D gene (6 bases). Germline assignment: CDR1 MNHNY and CDR2 SVGAGI (reference sequence). The CDR3 is 15 residues long. V lost 8 bases to trimming and J lost 1 base, with 15 bases between them. CDR3 region: CASESHRGAKNIQYF. The DNA for the CDR3 is TGTGCCAGCGAATCCCATCGGGGGGCCAAAAACATTCAGTACTTC.